This TCR beta chain derives from a study of blood T cell repertoires in COVID-19. Study details: Nucleic acid was either cDNA or gDNA, and it came from T cells, B-cell-depleted T cells, or PBMCs.

Original handling: Reference gene primer amplification gave nucleated cell count estimates. The table came from immunoSEQ multiplex PCR; TCRdb's copy has only in-frame clones and leaves some out. The V and J calls and clone size were taken over from that table, and D and trimming were inferred from the DNA. Among roughly 75,000 clones listed, roughly 85% were seen once. Patients at the Seattle site were enrolled during active infection and followed longitudinally. This CDR3 is 15 amino acids long. Deletions cut 4 bases from V and 2 bases from J, with 12 bases between. CDR1 is LGHDT and CDR2 is YNNKEL in the germline V gene (reference sequence).

Sequencing was done on a sample of peripheral blood. The chain has TRBV3-1 (or the pseudogene TRBV3-2) and TRBJ1-3; D is undetermined. The source of this sequence is a man aged 50-60 years with COVID-19, enrolled during active disease. Here the CDR3 DNA reads TGTGCCAGCAGCCCGAGTGGCGGCACTGGAAACACCATATATTTT. Amino acids: CASSPSGGTGNTIYF.